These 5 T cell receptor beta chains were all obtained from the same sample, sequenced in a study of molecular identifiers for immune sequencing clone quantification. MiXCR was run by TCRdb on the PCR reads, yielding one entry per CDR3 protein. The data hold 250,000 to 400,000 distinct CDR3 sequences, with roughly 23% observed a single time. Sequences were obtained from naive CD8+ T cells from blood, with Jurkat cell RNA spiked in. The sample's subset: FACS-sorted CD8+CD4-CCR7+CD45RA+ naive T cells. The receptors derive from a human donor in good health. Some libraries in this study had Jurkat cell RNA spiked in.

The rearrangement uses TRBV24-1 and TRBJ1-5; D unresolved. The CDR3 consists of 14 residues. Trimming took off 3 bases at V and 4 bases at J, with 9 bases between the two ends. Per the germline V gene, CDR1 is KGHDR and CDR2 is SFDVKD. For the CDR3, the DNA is TGTGCCACCAGTGATGGGTACAGTAATCAGCCCCAGCATTTT. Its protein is CATSDGYSNQPQHF.

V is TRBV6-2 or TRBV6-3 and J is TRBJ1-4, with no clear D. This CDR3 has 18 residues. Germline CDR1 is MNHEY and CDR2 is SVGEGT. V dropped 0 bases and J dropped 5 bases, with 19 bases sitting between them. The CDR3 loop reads CASSYSKARLRINEKLFF. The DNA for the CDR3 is TGTGCCAGCAGTTACTCGAAAGCCAGACTAAGGATAAATGAAAAACTGTTTTTT.

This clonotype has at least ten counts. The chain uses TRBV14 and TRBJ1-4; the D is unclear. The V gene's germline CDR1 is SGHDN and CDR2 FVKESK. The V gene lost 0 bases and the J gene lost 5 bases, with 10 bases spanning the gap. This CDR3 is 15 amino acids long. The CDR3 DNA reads TGTGCCAGCAGCCAAGAGAGGGTGACAAATGAAAAACTGTTTTTT. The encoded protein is CASSQERVTNEKLFF.

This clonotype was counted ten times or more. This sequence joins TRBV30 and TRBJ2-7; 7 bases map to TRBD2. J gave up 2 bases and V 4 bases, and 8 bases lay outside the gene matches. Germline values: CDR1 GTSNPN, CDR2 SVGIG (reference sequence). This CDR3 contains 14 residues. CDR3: CAWIPSGAPYEQYF. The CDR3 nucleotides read TGTGCCTGGATTCCGAGCGGGGCCCCCTACGAGCAGTACTTC.

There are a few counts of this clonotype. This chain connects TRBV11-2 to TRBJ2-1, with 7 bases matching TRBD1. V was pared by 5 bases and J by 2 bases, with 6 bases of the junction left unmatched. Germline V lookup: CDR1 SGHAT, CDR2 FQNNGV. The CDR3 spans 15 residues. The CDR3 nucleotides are TGTGCCAGCAGCCAGCAGGGGACAGCCTACAATGAGCAGTTCTTC. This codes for CASSQQGTAYNEQFF.